This TCR beta chain was found in a study of TIL therapy for anti-PD-1-resistant metastatic lung cancer. At the level of the study: Tumors carried a median roughly 1.5 non-synonymous mutations per megabase.

Remarks on this clone: Its target is not known.

Sequencing used immunoSEQ v3. Sequencing was performed with immunoSEQ multiplex PCR; in TCRdb, only in-frame clones are kept and a portion is missing. The sample holds some 90,000 clones, roughly two thirds seen once. Study observations and caveats: Many TIL product clones were absent from baseline tumor, suggesting clonal contraction.

Time point reported: pre-treatment sample, taken before nivolumab and TIL therapy. Most excised metastases sampled were pleural nodules or supraclavicular lymph nodes. Deletions cut 1 base from V and 2 bases from J, with 5 bases between. Germline assignment: CDR1 SGHAT and CDR2 FQNNGV. CDR3 length: 13 amino acids. The sequence was obtained from a person between 25 and 80 years old with non-small cell lung cancer. This sample comprised tumor tissue, obtained at baseline. The gene calls are TRBV11-2 and TRBJ1-2, with D possibly TRBD1 on 5 matching bases. Here the CDR3 DNA reads TGTGCCAGCAGCTTAGGACAGAACTATGGCTACACCTTC. Encoded protein: CASSLGQNYGYTF. The entire variable domain, with the rest obtained from reference TRBV11-2 and TRBJ1-2, is as follows: EAGVAQSPRYKIIEKRQSVAFWCNPISGHATLYWYQQILGQGPKLLIQFQNNGVVDDSQLPKDRFSAERLKGVDSTLKIQPAKLEDSAVYLCASSLGQNYGYTFGSGTRLTVV.